This is a list of T cell receptor beta chains from one sample in a study of blood T cell repertoires in COVID-19. Sequencing used immunoSEQ multiplex PCR; TCRdb keeps in-frame clones, though not all of them. Among around 180,000 clones listed, more than 70% were seen once. The sequenced sample consisted of peripheral blood. The receptors stem from a middle-aged man with active or convalescent COVID-19. CDR3s include the opening cysteine and the closing phenylalanine or tryptophan. D genes are given only for firm matches. A clone size is listed for some rows: how often the clone was seen (once, few, many), or a class if it is expanded.

V,size,D,J,CDR3,DNA
TRBV15,NA,NA,TRBJ2-7,CATSRDGPRGAYEQYF,TGTGCCACCAGCAGAGATGGGCCCCGGGGAGCCTACGAGCAGTACTTC
TRBV15,few,TRBD1,TRBJ2-7,CATSRVQGAEQYF,TGTGCCACCAGCAGAGTCCAGGGGGCCGAGCAGTACTTC
TRBV5-5,NA,NA,TRBJ1-2,CASSPYRAANYGYTF,TGTGCCAGCAGTCCTTACAGGGCAGCTAACTATGGCTACACCTTC
TRBV4-2,NA,NA,TRBJ1-4,CASSHLDTHATNEKLFF,TGTGCCAGCAGCCACCTCGACACCCATGCAACTAATGAAAAACTGTTTTTT
TRBV12-3/TRBV12-4,NA,NA,TRBJ1-1,CASSLKGQTEAFF,TGTGCCAGCAGTTTAAAGGGACAAACTGAAGCTTTCTTT
TRBV11-2,NA,NA,TRBJ1-1,CASHLFDTEAFF,TGTGCCAGCCACTTGTTTGACACTGAAGCTTTCTTT
TRBV27,NA,TRBD1,TRBJ1-2,CASRPGQGGHYGYTF,TGTGCCAGCAGACCCGGACAGGGAGGGCACTATGGCTACACCTTC
TRBV7-9,NA,NA,TRBJ1-2,CASSTDSYGYTF,TGTGCCAGCAGCACGGACAGTTATGGCTACACCTTC
TRBV19,NA,TRBD1,TRBJ1-4,CASSIDLGTGFEEKLFF,TGTGCCAGTAGTATAGATCTCGGGACAGGGTTCGAAGAAAAACTGTTTTTT
TRBV7-6,NA,TRBD1,TRBJ2-7,CASSLGDRNNYEQYF,TGTGCCAGCAGCTTAGGGGACAGGAACAACTACGAGCAGTACTTC
TRBV5-6,NA,NA,TRBJ1-6,CASSPRGAGANSPLHF,TGTGCCAGCAGTCCGCGGGGGGCAGGGGCAAATTCACCCCTCCACTTT
TRBV6-5,NA,NA,TRBJ1-2,CASTDRLYGYTF,TGTGCCAGCACAGACAGGCTTTATGGCTACACCTTC
TRBV19,few,TRBD1,TRBJ2-2,CASSRDRVGSGELFF,TGTGCCAGTAGCAGGGACAGGGTCGGATCCGGGGAGCTGTTTTTT
TRBV3-1/TRBV3-2,NA,NA,TRBJ2-3,CASSQNSLLALSTDTQYF,TGTGCCAGCAGCCAAAACTCTCTCCTAGCGCTGAGCACAGATACGCAGTATTTT
TRBV28,once,NA,TRBJ1-2,CASSLSIINYGYTF,TGTGCCAGCAGTTTAAGCATTATTAACTATGGCTACACCTTC
TRBV5-4,NA,TRBD1,TRBJ1-4,CASSLKGQMNEKLFF,TGTGCCAGCAGCTTGAAGGGACAGATGAATGAAAAACTGTTTTTT
TRBV11-3,NA,TRBD2,TRBJ2-3,CASSPRTSGTDTQYF,TGTGCCAGCAGCCCTCGGACTAGCGGAACAGATACGCAGTATTTT
TRBV5-1,NA,TRBD2,TRBJ2-2,CASSPLGAGGRTGELFF,TGCGCCAGCAGCCCCCTCGGGGCGGGGGGTCGAACCGGGGAGCTGTTTTTT
TRBV3-1/TRBV3-2,few,NA,TRBJ1-2,CASSQAGGQGYGYTF,TGTGCCAGCAGCCAAGCGGGAGGGCAGGGCTATGGCTACACCTTC
TRBV5-6,NA,NA,TRBJ2-7,CASSLAGSYEQYF,TGTGCCAGCAGCTTGGCGGGGTCCTACGAGCAGTACTTC
TRBV5-1,once,NA,TRBJ2-5,CASSSQRLAGGQETQYF,TGCGCCAGCAGCTCCCAGAGGCTGGCAGGGGGGCAAGAGACCCAGTACTTC
TRBV7-2,NA,NA,TRBJ1-1,CASSSSRSNTEAFF,TGTGCCAGCAGCTCTTCCAGGTCGAACACTGAAGCTTTCTTT
TRBV18,NA,NA,TRBJ1-1,CASSPMMEDTEAFF,TGTGCCAGCTCACCGATGATGGAGGACACTGAAGCTTTCTTT
TRBV6-5,NA,TRBD1,TRBJ2-1,CASSGSGGYNEQFF,TGTGCCAGCAGCGGGTCAGGGGGTTACAATGAGCAGTTCTTC
TRBV19,once,NA,TRBJ2-7,CASSMERGSEQYF,TGTGCCAGTAGTATGGAAAGGGGGAGCGAGCAGTACTTC
TRBV5-1,NA,TRBD1,TRBJ1-6,CASSPGQLNSPLHF,TGCGCCAGCAGCCCGGGACAGTTAAATTCACCCCTCCACTTT
TRBV5-1,NA,NA,TRBJ2-3,CASSLGAFTDTQYF,TGCGCCAGCAGCTTGGGAGCGTTCACAGATACGCAGTATTTT
TRBV27,NA,NA,TRBJ2-1,CASSFPGNYNEQFF,TGTGCCAGCAGTTTCCCGGGGAATTACAATGAGCAGTTCTTC
TRBV7-9,NA,NA,TRBJ1-1,CASSPPRGDHGVAFF,TGTGCCAGCAGCCCACCCCGTGGGGATCACGGGGTGGCTTTCTTT
TRBV29-1,NA,NA,TRBJ2-1,CSVESGESSYNEQFF,TGCAGCGTTGAGTCCGGGGAAAGCTCCTACAATGAGCAGTTCTTC
TRBV18,once,NA,TRBJ1-1,CASSTRNTEAFF,TGTGCCAGCTCAACAAGGAACACTGAAGCTTTCTTT
TRBV18,NA,NA,TRBJ1-6,CASSPEGLYSPLHF,TGTGCCAGCTCACCCGAGGGCTTATATTCACCCCTCCACTTT
TRBV5-4,NA,TRBD2,TRBJ2-3,CASSLAQRGGRDTQYF,TGTGCCAGCAGCTTGGCCCAGCGGGGGGGCCGAGATACGCAGTATTTT
TRBV3-1/TRBV3-2,NA,TRBD1,TRBJ1-5,CASSQGTGGRQPQHF,TGTGCCAGCAGCCAAGGGACAGGGGGTCGACAGCCCCAGCATTTT
TRBV4-1,once,NA,TRBJ2-2,CASSQAQGWPGELFF,TGCGCCAGCAGCCAAGCCCAGGGATGGCCCGGGGAGCTGTTTTTT
TRBV4-1,NA,NA,TRBJ1-3,CASSQGGWGQRNTIYF,TGCGCCAGCAGCCAAGGGGGCTGGGGGCAAAGAAACACCATATATTTT
TRBV7-2,NA,NA,TRBJ2-7,CASSLGGTGPYEQYF,TGTGCCAGCAGCTTGGGGGGGACAGGCCCCTACGAGCAGTACTTC
TRBV6-5,NA,NA,TRBJ1-3,CASSYSRSGNTIYF,TGTGCCAGCAGTTATTCTCGCTCTGGAAACACCATATATTTT
TRBV30,NA,NA,TRBJ2-1,CAWTAANEQFF,TGTGCCTGGACCGCGGCTAATGAGCAGTTCTTC
TRBV28,NA,NA,TRBJ1-2,CASSLPGSYHNGYTF,TGTGCCAGCAGTTTACCGGGAAGCTATCATAATGGCTACACCTTC
TRBV6-5,NA,NA,TRBJ1-2,CASSDSPPGYGYTF,TGTGCCAGCAGCGACAGTCCCCCCGGCTATGGCTACACCTTC
TRBV5-4,NA,NA,TRBJ1-2,CASSLENRELYYGYTF,TGTGCCAGCAGCTTGGAGAACAGGGAGTTGTACTATGGCTACACCTTC
TRBV28,NA,NA,TRBJ1-2,CASSLDSNYGYTF,TGTGCCAGCAGTTTAGACAGTAACTATGGCTACACCTTC
TRBV18,once,TRBD1,TRBJ2-5,CASSPGTGQETQYF,TGTGCCAGCTCACCAGGGACAGGCCAAGAGACCCAGTACTTC
TRBV28,NA,NA,TRBJ1-1,CASSLYGMNTEAFF,TGTGCCAGCAGTTTATACGGGATGAACACTGAAGCTTTCTTT
TRBV19,NA,NA,TRBJ1-2,CASSRTENYGYTF,TGTGCCAGTAGCAGGACAGAAAACTATGGCTACACCTTC
TRBV5-4,NA,NA,TRBJ2-1,CASSLLGREEQFF,TGTGCCAGCAGCTTGCTGGGGAGAGAGGAGCAGTTCTTC
TRBV5-3,NA,NA,TRBJ1-2,CARSYRVRESFNYGYTF,TGTGCCAGAAGCTACCGAGTAAGGGAGTCCTTTAACTATGGCTACACCTTC
TRBV5-6,NA,NA,TRBJ2-7,CASSWSGVYEQYF,TGTGCCAGCAGCTGGTCGGGAGTCTACGAGCAGTACTTC
TRBV4-2,NA,TRBD1,TRBJ1-1,CASSQAQGQGATEAFF,TGTGCCAGCAGCCAAGCCCAGGGACAGGGGGCCACTGAAGCTTTCTTT
TRBV11-2,NA,NA,TRBJ1-1,CASSQAGVPEAFF,TGTGCCAGCAGCCAGGCGGGGGTCCCCGAAGCTTTCTTT
TRBV3-1/TRBV3-2,once,NA,TRBJ1-1,CASSHLFNGSTEAFF,TGTGCCAGCAGCCATTTGTTTAATGGTAGCACTGAAGCTTTCTTT
TRBV19,NA,NA,TRBJ1-1,CASSIHRTANTEAFF,TGTGCCAGTAGTATCCATAGGACAGCGAACACTGAAGCTTTCTTT